The 5 T cell receptor beta chains below were found in one sample sequenced in a study of chemoradiotherapy in HPV16-positive cancers. Clones were read by immunoSEQ multiplex PCR, and TCRdb kept only the in-frame ones, dropping some. The sample contains about 27,000 clones, more than 85% of which appear only once. The source was blood, collected from a patient who underwent chemoradiotherapy. The origin of the receptors is a human donor with HPV-associated anogenital cancer.

The chain combines TRBV19 with TRBJ2-7, with TRBD2 as a possible D gene (6 bases). The germline V gene has CDR1 LNHDA and CDR2 SQIVND (reference sequence). The germline V and J ends were trimmed by 4 bases and 2 bases, with 15 bases remaining between them. The CDR3 contains 15 residues. The CDR3 region is CASSNRDSTPYEQYF. CDR3 nucleotide sequence: TGTGCCAGTAGTAACCGGGACTCTACTCCCTACGAGCAGTACTTC.

The chain couples TRBV7-2 to TRBJ1-2; D uncertain. The ends were cut back, 3 bases at V and 8 bases at J, with 13 bases in the middle. CDR1 is SGHTA and CDR2 is FQGNSA in the germline V gene. The length of the CDR3 is 13 residues. The CDR3 region is CASSLYGDEGYTF. The CDR3 nucleotides read TGTGCCAGCAGCTTGTACGGAGACGAGGGCTACACCTTC.

For this clone: The germline gene is not matched at one end of the junction; a read error may be the cause. The CDR3 DNA reads as TGCAGTGCTAGTGTGGGACCCAGAGACTTC. Its protein is CSASVGPRDF. The chain couples TRBV20-1 to TRBJ2-5; D is tentatively TRBD1 or TRBD2 (5 bases each). Germline CDR1 DFQATT, CDR2 SNEGSKA (reference sequence). There are 10 residues in the CDR3.

The rearrangement uses TRBV27 and TRBJ1-6; D is unresolved. This CDR3 comprises 19 residues. Per germline, CDR1 MNHEY and CDR2 SMNVEV (reference sequence). The ends were cut back, 5 bases at V and 6 bases at J, with 26 bases in the middle. The CDR3 sequence: CASSPYFGNARSVNSPLHF. In DNA, the CDR3 is TGTGCCAGCAGTCCCTACTTCGGGAACGCAAGATCAGTTAATTCACCCCTCCACTTT.

The chain joins TRBV4-1 to TRBJ1-1; D remains unclear. V was shortened by 0 bases and J by 1 base, with 9 bases between the two germline ends. This CDR3 region has 15 residues. The germline V gene encodes CDR1 MGHRA and CDR2 YSYEKL. CDR3 nucleotide sequence: TGCGCCAGCAGCCAAGATCCAGGATCGAACACTGAAGCTTTCTTT. Its protein product is CASSQDPGSNTEAFF.